This TCR beta chain came from a study of shared clonotypes between healthy human individuals. About the research overall: A couple of women and three men aged 18 to 49 made up the donors.

Trimming removed 2 bases from V and 12 bases from J; junction bases left unmatched: 8. CDR3 length: 13 residues. CDR1 MNHEY and CDR2 SMNVEV come from the germline V gene (reference sequence). Study-level points and caveats: Clonotype sharing among donors was thought likely to change with sequencing depth. Sampling covered blood only; tissue repertoires likely differ.

Naive CD8 cells were CD45RO-negative, positively selected for CCR7, excluding terminally differentiated effector memory CD45RA+ cells. The donor population consisted of healthy HIV-negative adults with no recent acute infections or vaccinations. Regarding this clone: Its antigen is as yet unknown.

Clones were sequenced by immunoSEQ multiplex PCR, and TCRdb holds only the in-frame ones, with some missing. The top ten hold about 25% of the sample, which has hundreds of thousands of clones, 80% to 95% seen once. This receptor was taken from a man under 40 in good health. This chain connects TRBV27 to TRBJ2-7; 9 nucleotides agree with TRBD2. Material for sequencing was naive CD8+ T cells sorted from blood. Here the CDR3 reads CASSLGGAGGWYF. The CDR3 nucleotides read TGTGCCAGCAGTTTAGGGGGAGCGGGAGGATGGTACTTC.